Listed below are T cell receptor beta chains from one sample, sequenced in a study of CD8+CD57+ T cells in acquired aplastic anemia. TCRdb used MiXCR to reprocess the reads, holding one entry per CDR3 protein. The sample includes fewer than 250,000 distinct CDR3 sequences, less than 70% of them seen just once. The sample consisted of sorted CD4+, CD8+, or CD8+CD57+ T cells (not recorded which) from PBMCs. Receptors were obtained from a human donor in good health, serving as a control. The CDR3 runs from the conserved cysteine through the conserved F or W. The size field is filled for only some rows; it gives once, few, many or a size class.

clone_size j_call v_call cdr3_aa
many TRBJ1-5 TRBV10-3 CAISEDRVIEPQHF
NA TRBJ1-1 TRBV7-3 CASSSGQSMNTEAFF
NA TRBJ2-1 TRBV20-1 CSARGGGAYNEQFF
NA TRBJ1-3 TRBV7-9 CASTPGGSGNTIYF
few TRBJ2-3 TRBV5-1 CASSDGLAGADTQYF
many TRBJ1-1 TRBV10-3 CAISESGDTREAFF
many TRBJ2-3 TRBV12-3/TRBV12-4 CASKRQSQDTQYF
NA TRBJ2-5 TRBV11-1 CASSSGGVETQYF
NA TRBJ2-3 TRBV9 CASSVGWDTTGRDTQYF
NA TRBJ2-1 TRBV2 CASSPPVAVAEQFF
NA TRBJ1-1 TRBV15 CATSRGGYAEAFF
NA TRBJ2-1 TRBV4-2 CASSAGRGTNEQFF
few TRBJ2-5 TRBV2 CASLRGGRETQYF
NA TRBJ1-4 TRBV7-9 CASSLPRTGRGYNEKLFF
many TRBJ1-4 TRBV4-3 CASSQRTGTNEKLFF
few TRBJ1-6 TRBV4-1 CASGQLTGLANSPLHF
many TRBJ1-1 TRBV9 CASSVATEAFF
NA TRBJ2-7 TRBV5-1 CASSFYICSARVSSYEQYF
NA TRBJ1-6 TRBV19 CASNSGQAWGSPLHF
many TRBJ1-3 TRBV20-1 CSANPGPISGNTIYF
NA TRBJ2-7 TRBV7-2 CASSFSGDYEQYF
many TRBJ2-3 TRBV5-1 CASSLFLTSLDTDTQYF
NA TRBJ2-5 TRBV20-1 CSARERVVPLETQYF
NA TRBJ1-5 TRBV29-1 CSVLWGSNQPQHF
many TRBJ2-3 TRBV12-3/TRBV12-4 CASSRPEGGNKQYF
NA TRBJ2-2 TRBV6-1 CASSNKVFTGELFF
NA TRBJ1-1 TRBV29-1 CSVESHTGTEAFF